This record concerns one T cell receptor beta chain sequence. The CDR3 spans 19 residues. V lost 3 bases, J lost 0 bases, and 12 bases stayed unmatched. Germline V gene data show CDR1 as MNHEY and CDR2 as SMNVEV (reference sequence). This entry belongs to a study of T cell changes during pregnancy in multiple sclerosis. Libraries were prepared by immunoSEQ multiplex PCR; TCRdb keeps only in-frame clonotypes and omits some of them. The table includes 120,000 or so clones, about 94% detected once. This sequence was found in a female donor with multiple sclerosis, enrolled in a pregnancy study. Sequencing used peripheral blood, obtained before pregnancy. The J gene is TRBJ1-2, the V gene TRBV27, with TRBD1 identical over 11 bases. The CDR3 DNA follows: TGTGCCAGCAGTTTCTCCAGCGGGACAGGGGGGACAGCTAACTATGGCTACACCTTC. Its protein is CASSFSSGTGGTANYGYTF.